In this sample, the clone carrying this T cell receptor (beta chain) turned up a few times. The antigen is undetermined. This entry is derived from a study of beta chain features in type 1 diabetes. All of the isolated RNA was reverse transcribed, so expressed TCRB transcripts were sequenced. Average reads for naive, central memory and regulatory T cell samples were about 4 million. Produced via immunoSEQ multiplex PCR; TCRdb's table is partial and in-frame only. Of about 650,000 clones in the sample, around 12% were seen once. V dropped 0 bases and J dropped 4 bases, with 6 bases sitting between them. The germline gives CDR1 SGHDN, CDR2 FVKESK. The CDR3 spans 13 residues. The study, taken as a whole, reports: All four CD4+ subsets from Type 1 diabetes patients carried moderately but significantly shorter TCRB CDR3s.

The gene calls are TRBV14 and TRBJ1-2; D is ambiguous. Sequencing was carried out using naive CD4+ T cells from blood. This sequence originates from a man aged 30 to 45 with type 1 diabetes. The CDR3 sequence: CASSQDTVYGYTF. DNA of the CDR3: TGTGCCAGCAGCCAAGACACAGTCTATGGCTACACCTTC.